This T cell receptor (beta chain) is from a study of blood T cell repertoires in COVID-19. Losses at the gene ends were 2 bases for V and 1 base for J; bases not matched to a gene: 5. CDR3 size: 17 residues. Germline lookup yields CDR1 SEHNR and CDR2 FQNEAQ (reference sequence). TCRdb keeps only in-frame clones here, not all; method: immunoSEQ multiplex PCR. Here the sample spans 250,000 to 350,000 clones, approximately 86% being singletons. In terms of age and location, participants ranged from roughly 18 to 95 years and lived in approximately 26 US areas. This receptor was obtained from a woman aged 25 to 39 who had recovered from COVID-19. V gene TRBV7-9 combines with J gene TRBJ1-3, with TRBD1 matching over 10 bases. Sequenced material: PBMCs or T cells enriched from blood (not recorded which). The chain's CDR3 is CASSLSGTGVSGNTIYF. In DNA, the CDR3 is TGTGCCAGCAGCTTAAGCGGGACAGGGGTATCTGGAAACACCATATATTTT. Looking up the rest from reference TRBV7-9 and TRBJ1-3 gives the full variable domain: DTGVSQNPRHKITKRGQNVTFRCDPISEHNRLYWYRQTLGQGPEFLTYFQNEAQLEKSRLLSDRFSAERPKGSFSTLEIQRTEQGDSAMYLCASSLSGTGVSGNTIYFGEGSWLTVV.